This T cell receptor (beta chain) is from a study of T cell repertoires in cytomegalovirus infection (dated by TCRdb to about 2019). Describing the broader study: The HLA type of each donor mattered for the analysis, because public TCR beta signatures pointed to carriage of CMV infection along with the matching HLA type.

The instrument was an Illumina HiSeq 1500. TCRdb took the public reads, trimmed them with fastp at Q25, ran MiXCR for clone calling and kept in-frame beta chains. Each record represents a unique CDR3 protein, reported with the most common genes and DNA among its rows. The sample includes around 440,000 distinct CDR3 sequences, with approximately 10% observed a single time. The ten largest clones capture around 9.6% of the sample. Summary of the overall study and its limitations: In the ex vivo response, HLA-C-restricted CMV-specific TCR beta clonotypes were dominant, and in two of eight donors the single most frequent clonotype came from this HLA-C-restricted group. Carriers of CMV infection plus the relevant HLA type were discriminated by the cumulative frequency of public TCR beta family members in the study cohort and in an independent approximately 360-donor cohort.

Sequences SGHDT (CDR1) and YYEEEE (CDR2) are obtained from the germline V gene. From its cysteine to its phenylalanine, the CDR3 spans 15 amino acids. The CDR3 DNA has 45 bases and is translated from base 1. A distance of 14 bases separates the germline ends of V and J, which lose 4 bases and 2 bases respectively. A few counts support this clonotype. Its antigen target is currently unknown. It has no much larger one-base neighbor in the sample; base qualities were not kept. This TCR was recovered from a human donor in good health (CMV status not recorded). Some clones in this sample may be carry-over from other donors' samples. The chain employs TRBV5-6 and TRBJ2-3; the D gene is unclear. Sequences were obtained from PBMCs. The DNA reads as follows: TGTGCCAGCAGCCCGGCGACGGGTCTCACAGATACGCAGTATTTT. This translates into CASSPATGLTDTQYF.